This T cell receptor (beta chain) appears in the sequencing data of a study of control samples from healthy donors and cancer patients. The data were produced by immunoSEQ multiplex PCR, yet TCRdb's version contains in-frame clones alone and is incomplete. The sample lists about 89,000 clones, 70% to 90% occurring once. Germline V gives CDR1 SGDLS, CDR2 YYNGEE. The length of the CDR3 is 15 residues. V was trimmed by 2 bases and J by 1 base, leaving 12 bases between them. Sample: blood. This TCR was recovered from a woman aged 40 to 50 in good health. This chain connects TRBV9 to TRBJ1-1, with TRBD1 as a possible D gene (6 bases). This chain's CDR3 is CASSVTPGQNTEAFF. The CDR3 DNA reads TGTGCCAGCAGCGTTACCCCGGGACAGAACACTGAAGCTTTCTTT.